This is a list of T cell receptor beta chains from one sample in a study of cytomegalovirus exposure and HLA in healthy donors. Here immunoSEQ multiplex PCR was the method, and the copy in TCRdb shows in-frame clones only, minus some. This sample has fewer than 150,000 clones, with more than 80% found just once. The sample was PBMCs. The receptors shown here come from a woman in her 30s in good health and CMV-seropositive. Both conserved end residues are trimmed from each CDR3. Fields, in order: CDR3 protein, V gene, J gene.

CDR3aa: ASSLVGQGIDTQY
v_gene: TRBV11-2
j_gene: TRBJ2-3

CDR3aa: ASSLSVAGLLGGYT
v_gene: TRBV28
j_gene: TRBJ1-2

CDR3aa: ASRLDSPPCGYT
v_gene: TRBV6-5
j_gene: TRBJ1-2

CDR3aa: AWSVTGLEKTQY
v_gene: TRBV30
j_gene: TRBJ2-5

CDR3aa: ASSLGPGGDNEQF
v_gene: TRBV11-2
j_gene: TRBJ2-1

CDR3aa: ASTPRGVFNEQY
v_gene: TRBV6-5
j_gene: TRBJ2-7

CDR3aa: ASSPQQGGVYGYT
v_gene: TRBV5-1
j_gene: TRBJ1-2

CDR3aa: ASSWGQAYQPQH
v_gene: TRBV6-5
j_gene: TRBJ1-5

CDR3aa: ASAQGLYEQY
v_gene: TRBV28
j_gene: TRBJ2-7

CDR3aa: ASSIKRGSRETQY
v_gene: TRBV19
j_gene: TRBJ2-5

CDR3aa: ASSENRGYEKLF
v_gene: TRBV6-1
j_gene: TRBJ1-4

CDR3aa: ASSISQGNEKLF
v_gene: TRBV19
j_gene: TRBJ1-4

CDR3aa: ASSIRLQSTNEKLF
v_gene: TRBV11-2
j_gene: TRBJ1-4

CDR3aa: ASSLDINLATEAF
v_gene: TRBV5-1
j_gene: TRBJ1-1

CDR3aa: ARSLRSISYEQY
v_gene: TRBV5-3
j_gene: TRBJ2-7